A selection of T cell receptor beta chains follows, all from one sample in a study of T cell changes during pregnancy in multiple sclerosis. The method was immunoSEQ multiplex PCR; TCRdb's version includes in-frame clones alone and lacks a portion of them. Of 90,000 to 120,000 clones listed, approximately 94% were seen once; the top ten hold about 0.9%. The starting material was peripheral blood, obtained before pregnancy. These TCRs come from a female donor with multiple sclerosis, enrolled in a pregnancy study. CDR3s include the opening cysteine and the closing phenylalanine or tryptophan. D genes are given only for firm matches. Not every row has a clone size; where given, it reads once, few, many or a size class.

cdr3_aa cdr3_nt clone_size j_call v_call d_call
CASRMGQGRGYTF TGTGCCAGCAGGATGGGACAGGGCCGTGGCTACACCTTC NA TRBJ1-2 TRBV6-5 TRBD1
CASSESVQGHGYTF TGCGCCAGCAGTGAGTCCGTACAGGGCCACGGCTACACCTTC few TRBJ1-2 TRBV10-1 NA
CASSEGGSGIWETQYF TGTGCCAGCAGTGAGGGTGGGTCAGGGATTTGGGAGACCCAGTACTTC NA TRBJ2-5 TRBV6-1 NA
CASSLVVGASYNEQFF TGCGCCAGCAGCTTGGTTGTGGGAGCTTCCTACAATGAGCAGTTCTTC NA TRBJ2-1 TRBV5-1 NA
CASSQAPDRVVVNEQFF TGCGCCAGCAGCCAAGCCCCCGACAGGGTGGTGGTGAATGAGCAGTTCTTC NA TRBJ2-1 TRBV4-1 TRBD1
CASSVGQVNTEAFF TGTGCCAGCAGCGTAGGGCAGGTGAACACTGAAGCTTTCTTT NA TRBJ1-1 TRBV9 NA
CASSPLTAGGKGYGYTF TGTGCCAGCAGTCCACTTACCGCAGGGGGAAAGGGCTATGGCTACACCTTC NA TRBJ1-2 TRBV28 TRBD1
CASRKGAMNTEAFF TGTGCCAGTAGGAAGGGGGCGATGAACACTGAAGCTTTCTTT NA TRBJ1-1 TRBV19 TRBD1
CASSLGVFDREYEQYF TGCGCCAGCAGCTTGGGGGTTTTCGACAGGGAGTACGAGCAGTACTTC NA TRBJ2-7 TRBV5-1 TRBD1
CSVGERWMGARNEQFF TGCAGCGTTGGAGAGCGGTGGATGGGGGCCAGGAATGAGCAGTTCTTC NA TRBJ2-1 TRBV29-1 NA
CASSQLAGGTDTQYF TGTGCCAGCAGTCAACTAGCGGGGGGGACAGATACGCAGTATTTT NA TRBJ2-3 TRBV6-5 TRBD2
CASSPGQGIHEQYF TGCGCCAGCAGCCCGGGACAGGGTATCCACGAGCAGTACTTC NA TRBJ2-7 TRBV5-1 TRBD1
CASSLGRGGGQPQHF TGTGCCAGCAGCTTGGGCAGGGGCGGCGGTCAGCCCCAGCATTTT NA TRBJ1-5 TRBV7-8 NA
CASSPTGRNTEAFF TGTGCCAGCAGTCCCACAGGGCGGAACACTGAAGCTTTCTTT NA TRBJ1-1 TRBV7-9 NA
CASSWGGAFSGNTIYF TGTGCCAGCAGTTGGGGGGGTGCTTTCTCTGGAAACACCATATATTTT NA TRBJ1-3 TRBV7-8 NA
CASSGPGLVKETQYF TGTGCCAGCAGCGGGCCGGGACTAGTAAAAGAGACCCAGTACTTC NA TRBJ2-5 TRBV7-9 TRBD2
CASRQGLVEDEQFF TGTGCCAGCAGACAGGGACTAGTTGAAGATGAGCAGTTCTTC NA TRBJ2-1 TRBV5-4 TRBD2
CASSDGRGPGNTIYF TGTGCCAGCAGTGATGGCAGGGGGCCTGGAAACACCATATATTTT NA TRBJ1-3 TRBV6-1 TRBD1
CASSPDSGQASYEQYF TGTGCCAGCAGCCCAGACTCAGGACAGGCCTCCTACGAGCAGTACTTC NA TRBJ2-7 TRBV7-9 TRBD1
CASSVGVGTVVSYEQYF TGTGCCAGCAGCGTAGGAGTGGGGACAGTAGTATCCTACGAGCAGTACTTC once TRBJ2-7 TRBV9 TRBD1
CASSPQGGVAYEQYF TGTGCCAGCAGTCCGCAAGGGGGGGTAGCCTACGAGCAGTACTTC NA TRBJ2-7 TRBV6-5 NA
CASSFFGSRVDTQYF TGTGCCAGCAGTTTTTTCGGGAGTAGGGTGGATACGCAGTATTTT NA TRBJ2-3 TRBV27 NA
CASSLAGTPEAFF TGCGCCAGCAGCTTGGCAGGGACACCTGAAGCTTTCTTT NA TRBJ1-1 TRBV5-1 NA
CASSRRRSSYNEQFF TGTGCCAGCAGCCGAAGGCGGAGCTCCTACAATGAGCAGTTCTTC NA TRBJ2-1 TRBV5-6 NA
CASSSLAGDNTGELFF TGTGCCAGCAGCTCTCTAGCGGGGGATAACACCGGGGAGCTGTTTTTT once TRBJ2-2 TRBV7-3 TRBD2
CASSPGGNRPFGYTF TGTGCCAGCAGCCCCGGCGGGAACAGACCATTTGGCTACACCTTC NA TRBJ1-2 TRBV28 NA
CASSAVSGGLPYEQYF TGTGCCAGCAGCGCGGTTTCGGGGGGACTACCCTACGAGCAGTACTTC NA TRBJ2-7 TRBV5-6 TRBD2
CASSRDRTGGGYTF TGTGCCAGCTCACGGGACAGGACTGGGGGAGGCTACACCTTC NA TRBJ1-2 TRBV18 TRBD1
CASSSPGQAYEQYF TGTGCCAGCAGCTCGCCGGGACAGGCTTACGAGCAGTACTTC NA TRBJ2-7 TRBV7-9 TRBD1
CASSFGMETQYF TGCGCCAGCAGCTTCGGGATGGAGACCCAGTACTTC NA TRBJ2-5 TRBV5-1 NA
CASSWQGGDTEAFF TGTGCCAGCAGTTGGCAGGGTGGGGACACTGAAGCTTTCTTT NA TRBJ1-1 TRBV27 NA
CASERGQGYTF TGTGCCAGCGAACGTGGTCAGGGCTACACCTTC NA TRBJ1-2 TRBV6-1 NA
CASSQDFDLLVPEAFF TGTGCCAGCAGCCAAGATTTCGACCTTCTAGTCCCTGAAGCTTTCTTT NA TRBJ1-1 TRBV14 NA
CASSEEQGDGYTF TGTGCCAGCAGTGAGGAACAGGGGGATGGCTACACCTTC NA TRBJ1-2 TRBV6-1 TRBD1
CAISELGQTSSGNTIYF TGTGCCATCAGCGAACTGGGACAGACTAGCTCTGGAAACACCATATATTTT NA TRBJ1-3 TRBV10-3 TRBD1
CASRRSDGNNEKLFF TGTGCCAGCAGGCGATCCGACGGGAATAATGAAAAACTGTTTTTT NA TRBJ1-4 TRBV27 NA
CASSVSPPGRAPDTQYF TGTGCCAGCAGCGTGAGCCCCCCCGGGAGGGCCCCAGATACGCAGTATTTT NA TRBJ2-3 TRBV7-7 TRBD2
CSVDPSGSTDTQYF TGCAGCGTCGACCCTAGCGGTAGCACAGATACGCAGTATTTT NA TRBJ2-3 TRBV29-1 TRBD2
CSVVHNYGYTF TGCAGCGTTGTACATAACTATGGCTACACCTTC NA TRBJ1-2 TRBV29-1 NA
CAWGDSNTEAFF TGTGCCTGGGGAGACAGTAACACTGAAGCTTTCTTT few TRBJ1-1 TRBV30 NA
CASSLSPGYEQYF TGTGCCAGCAGTTTATCGCCAGGCTACGAGCAGTACTTC once TRBJ2-7 TRBV27 NA
CASTDPTAMNTEAFF TGCGCCAGCACTGACCCGACAGCTATGAACACTGAAGCTTTCTTT NA TRBJ1-1 TRBV4-1 NA
CASSVGRDWPYEQYF TGTGCCAGCAGTGTGGGTCGGGACTGGCCCTACGAGCAGTACTTC NA TRBJ2-7 TRBV2 NA
CASREGQGIYGYTF TGTGCCAGCAGGGAGGGACAGGGGATTTATGGCTACACCTTC NA TRBJ1-2 TRBV6-6 TRBD1